Following are 5 T cell receptor beta chains from one sample sequenced in a study of T cells in Graves' hyperthyroidism and ophthalmopathy. RNA transcripts yielded amplified TCR beta CDR3 regions. First-round RT-PCR of the TCR CDR3 relied on the HTBI primer set. TCRdb passed the multiplex PCR reads through MiXCR, listing each CDR3 protein once. This sample has some 500,000 distinct CDR3 sequences, with 15% to 20% found just once. Sequencing input: blood. The receptors stem from a woman aged 30 to 39 with Graves' ophthalmopathy.

This clonotype was found many times. The V and J genes are TRBV28 and TRBJ2-7, with D unresolved. The CDR3 is made up of 14 amino acids. Between the trimmed V and J ends, which lost 1 base and 2 bases, there was a span of 9 bases. Germline V lookup: CDR1 MDHEN, CDR2 SYDVKM. In DNA form, the CDR3 reads TGTGCCAGCAGTTTATTTGACGGTACCTACGAGCAGTACTTC. Translation gives CASSLFDGTYEQYF.

This chain connects TRBV4-2 to TRBJ1-4; TRBD1 matches at 7 bases. Germline CDR1 reads LGHNA; CDR2 reads YNFKEQ. V lost 8 bases to trimming and J lost 5 bases; unmatched junction nucleotides: 8. The CDR3 is 14 amino acids. Here the CDR3 DNA reads TGTGCCAGCGCGAAACAGGGGAACAATGAAAAACTGTTTTTT. It encodes CASAKQGNNEKLFF.

This clonotype occurred many times. The genes are TRBV28 and TRBJ1-1; a weak D match, TRBD1 (5 bases). V was cut by 0 bases and J by 5 bases, with 10 bases left in between. CDR1 is MDHEN, CDR2 SYDVKM, per germline. This CDR3 comprises 14 residues. For the CDR3, the DNA is TGTGCCAGCAGTTTATGGGGGCCTGGTACTGAAGCTTTCTTT. Its translation is CASSLWGPGTEAFF.

The table lists this clonotype with many counts. The chain links TRBV20-1 to TRBJ2-3, with 9 bases fitting TRBD2. Trimming took 1 base from V and 4 from J; bases not matched to a gene: 12. CDR3 length: 17 residues. CDR1 DFQATT and CDR2 SNEGSKA come from the germline V gene (reference sequence). The CDR3: CSARARAAGGRPDTQYF. The CDR3, as DNA: TGCAGTGCTAGAGCTAGGGCAGCGGGAGGAAGGCCAGATACGCAGTATTTT.

The chain recombines TRBV13 with TRBJ2-3; D unclear. Trimming shortened V by 5 bases and J by 5 bases, and 14 bases separated the two germline ends. This CDR3 contains 14 residues. Germline CDR1 is PRHDT and CDR2 is FYEKMQ (reference sequence). Here the CDR3 DNA reads TGTGCCAGCAGCCTGGGCGTAGTTTTAGATACGCAGTATTTT. Protein: CASSLGVVLDTQYF.